Listed below are T cell receptor beta chains from one sample, sequenced in a study of a mutant IDH1 vaccine in newly diagnosed glioma. Sequencing was performed with immunoSEQ multiplex PCR; in TCRdb, only in-frame clones are kept and a portion is missing. This sample has tens of thousands of clones, with more than 75% found just once. These receptors lack a known antigen. The specimen comprised PBMCs, sampled from a glioma patient whose treatment included an IDH1 peptide vaccine. These receptors came from a man aged 30-40 years with glioma. Each CDR3 is given with its conserved first and last residue. Each record gives: clone size, V gene, J gene, D gene, CDR3 DNA, CDR3 protein. A D gene is named only where the DNA matches it firmly. Size values are once, few and many counts, or a class for expanded clones, and some rows have none.

>NA|TRBV7-8|TRBJ2-1|NA
TGTGCCAGCAGACGTGGGGGGCTCGGAGGTGAGCAGTTCTTC
CASRRGGLGGEQFF
>NA|TRBV7-9|TRBJ2-3|NA
TGTGCCAGCAGCCGGACTATTAGCACAGATACGCAGTATTTT
CASSRTISTDTQYF
>once|TRBV5-1|TRBJ1-6|TRBD1
TGCGCCAGCAGCTTGGCCGGGACAGGGGGCTCACCCCTCCACTTT
CASSLAGTGGSPLHF
>NA|TRBV7-3|TRBJ2-2|NA
TGTGCCAGCAGCTCCGATGGGGCAGTCAACACCGGGGAGCTGTTTTTT
CASSSDGAVNTGELFF
>NA|TRBV7-2|TRBJ2-7|NA
TGTGCCAGCAGCTTAAGCGGATCCGACGAGCAGTACTTC
CASSLSGSDEQYF
>NA|TRBV29-1|TRBJ2-3|NA
TGCAGCGTTACCTGGGCAGGCTCCACAGATACGCAGTATTTT
CSVTWAGSTDTQYF
>NA|TRBV5-1|TRBJ2-2|NA
TGCGCCAGCAGCTTAGGGGCTACCACGAACACCGGGGAGCTGTTTTTT
CASSLGATTNTGELFF
>NA|TRBV7-3|TRBJ2-3|TRBD2
TGTGCCAGCAGGGGGACTAGCGGTAGCACAGATACGCAGTATTTT
CASRGTSGSTDTQYF
>NA|TRBV2|TRBJ1-3|NA
TGTGCCAGCAGTCCCCAGGGCTCTGGAAACACCATATATTTT
CASSPQGSGNTIYF
>NA|TRBV7-2|TRBJ1-2|NA
TGTGCCAGCAGCCTAGGGGGGCAGGGCTATGGCTACACCTTC
CASSLGGQGYGYTF
>NA|TRBV7-9|TRBJ1-4|NA
TGTGCCAGCAGCCCAGGCAGGGAGGCCGAAAAACTGTTTTTT
CASSPGREAEKLFF
>once|TRBV7-3|TRBJ1-3|NA
TGTGCCAGCAGCTTACGCGGCGGGGGTCTAGGAAACACCATATATTTT
CASSLRGGGLGNTIYF
>once|TRBV6-1|TRBJ1-5|TRBD1
TGTGCCAGTCGGGACAGGGGAAGAGGCAATCAGCCCCAGCATTTT
CASRDRGRGNQPQHF
>NA|TRBV9|TRBJ1-4|NA
TGTGCCAGCAGCGTAGGAACAAATGAAAAACTGTTTTTT
CASSVGTNEKLFF
>NA|TRBV30|TRBJ2-5|NA
TGTGCCTGGAGTGTTCGGCAGACCGGTTTGGAGACCCAGTACTTC
CAWSVRQTGLETQYF